What follows are 8 T cell receptor beta chains derived from one specimen sequenced in a study of identical twins. TCRdb re-called the 5' RACE reads with MiXCR, one entry per CDR3 protein. The data show around 500,000 distinct CDR3 sequences, 12% to 15% seen once. The same specimen was also included in a second study, on yellow fever vaccine responses in identical twins.

Specimen: CD4+ T cells sorted from blood. The receptor set was obtained from a woman aged 18-30 years in good health.

The genes are TRBV2 and TRBJ2-2; D ambiguous. V dropped 7 bases and J dropped 2 bases, with 11 bases sitting between them. This CDR3 contains 14 residues. Germline V gene lookup returns CDR1 SNHLY and CDR2 FYNNEI. CDR3 amino acids: CASTPDKNTGELFF. The CDR3 coding sequence is TGTGCCAGCACCCCCGACAAAAACACCGGGGAGCTGTTTTTT.

This clonotype came up many times. The rearrangement links TRBV20-1 to TRBJ1-5; D uncertain. V dropped 5 bases and J dropped 0 bases, with 14 bases sitting between them. The CDR3 spans 15 residues. Germline values: CDR1 DFQATT, CDR2 SNEGSKA (reference sequence). Here the CDR3 DNA reads TGCAGTGCTCCCTGGAGCGGCGATAGCAATCAGCCCCAGCATTTT. Protein sequence: CSAPWSGDSNQPQHF.

This clonotype was counted at least ten times. The rearrangement uses TRBV5-1 and TRBJ2-1; 7 nucleotides agree with TRBD1. Germline CDR1 reads SGHRS; CDR2 reads YFSETQ. This CDR3 has 18 amino acids. V gave up 0 bases and J gave up 7 bases; unmatched junction bases: 16. The DNA for the CDR3 is TGCGCCAGCAGCTTGGTAGGCTCCCCCGGGACAGAGGATAATGAGCAGTTCTTC. This translates into CASSLVGSPGTEDNEQFF.

This chain connects TRBV6-5 to TRBJ1-1; D ambiguous. V shed 4 bases and J shed 3 bases, with 12 bases lying between them. Germline V gene lookup returns CDR1 MNHEY and CDR2 SVGAGI. This CDR3 spans 14 amino acids. The CDR3 is CASSWPARDTEAFF. CDR3 bases: TGTGCCAGCAGTTGGCCTGCTAGGGACACTGAAGCTTTCTTT.

V usage is TRBV6-1 and J usage is TRBJ2-3, with D unclear. Between the trimmed V and J ends, which lost 7 bases and 1 base, there was a span of 12 bases. Per germline, CDR1 MNHNS and CDR2 SASEGT. The CDR3 spans 14 residues. The CDR3 region is CASKSPAGTDTQYF. The DNA of the CDR3 is TGTGCCAGCAAGTCCCCCGCGGGCACAGATACGCAGTATTTT.

The chain has TRBV5-1 and TRBJ2-7; no firm D call. Germline V gene data show CDR1 as SGHRS and CDR2 as YFSETQ. V was shortened by 4 bases and J by 0 bases, with 11 bases between the two germline ends. The CDR3 loop spans 14 amino acids. CDR3 coding DNA: TGCGCCAGCAGCCCTCGAGCCCTCTCCTACGAGCAGTACTTC. It encodes CASSPRALSYEQYF.

This clonotype was picked up a small number of times. The rearrangement joins TRBV6-6 to TRBJ2-3, with no clear D. Germline V gene sequence: CDR1 MNHNY, CDR2 SVGAGI (reference sequence). The V and J ends lost 8 bases and 3 bases respectively, with 9 bases between them. CDR3 length: 12 amino acids. The CDR3 region is CASGSGTDTQYF. CDR3 coding DNA: TGTGCCAGCGGTAGTGGGACAGATACGCAGTATTTT.

This clonotype was detected ten times or more. The genes are TRBV5-1 and TRBJ2-1; either TRBD1 or TRBD2 may supply D (6 bases each). The CDR3 spans 13 residues. Trimming took 0 bases from V and 9 from J, leaving 10 bases between them. CDR1 is SGHRS and CDR2 is YFSETQ in the germline V gene. CDR3 protein: CASSLEGGREQFF. The CDR3, as DNA: TGCGCCAGCAGCTTGGAGGGGGGTCGTGAGCAGTTCTTC.